Each of the 4 T cell receptor beta chains below was sequenced from the same sample in a study of blood T cell repertoires in COVID-19 (dated by TCRdb to the early 2020s). Library preparation used the immunoSEQ multiplex PCR assay. TCRdb took over this immuneACCESS table, retaining in-frame rearrangements with V and J assigned. Such tables are incomplete; in checked studies, under half of the missing clones stem from an unresolved V gene, and the remainder is unexplained. Present in this sample are about 48,000 clones, 82% of which were seen just once. 7.3% of the sample rests with the top ten. The sample comprised peripheral blood. The receptors here all came from a middle-aged man with acute or convalescent COVID-19.

The genes are TRBV6-6 and TRBJ1-2; weak D call: TRBD1 (5 bases). CDR1 and CDR2 (germline): MNHNY, SVGAGI (reference sequence). This CDR3 is built from 13 residues. Trimming removed 6 bases at V and 10 bases at J, with 18 bases between. The CDR3 nucleotides read TGTGCCAGCAGGCTCGACAGAGGCCATGACTACACCTTC. Protein sequence: CASRLDRGHDYTF.

This rearrangement joins TRBV4-3 to TRBJ1-5, with unresolved D. Germline V gene data show CDR1 as LGHNA and CDR2 as YSLEER. CDR3 length equals 13 residues. V was trimmed by 2 bases and J by 9 bases, leaving 11 bases between them. The CDR3 sequence is CASSQLRSSPQHF. The CDR3 DNA reads TGCGCCAGCAGCCAACTGAGGTCTTCGCCCCAGCATTTT.

The V gene is TRBV10-3, the J gene TRBJ2-7; 9 bases align to TRBD1. This CDR3 has 14 residues. J lost 6 bases, V lost 0 bases, and 3 bases had no gene match. Per germline, CDR1 ENHRY and CDR2 SYGVKD. The CDR3 region has the DNA TGTGCCATCAGTGAGTCGAGGGGACAGGGCGAGCAGTACTTC. Translated: CAISESRGQGEQYF.

This chain links TRBV29-1 with TRBJ1-1, with D maybe TRBD1 (6 bases). The ends were cut back, 5 bases at V and 0 bases at J, with 10 bases in the middle. The CDR3 consists of 13 residues. Germline loops: CDR1 SQVTM, CDR2 ANQGSEA. The CDR3 loop reads CSVIGQLNTEAFF. As DNA, the CDR3 is TGCAGCGTTATTGGACAGCTGAACACTGAAGCTTTCTTT. Variable domain in full (rest from reference TRBV29-1 and TRBJ1-1): SAVISQKPSRDICQRGTSLTIQCQVDSQVTMMFWYRQQPGQSLTLIATANQGSEATYESGFVIDKFPISRPNLTFSTLTVSNMSPEDSSIYLCSVIGQLNTEAFFGQGTRLTVV.